Below, one TCR beta chain is given with its context. As yet, its antigen is unknown. The primer mix had 60 Vbeta and 13 Jbeta primers. Original data processing: Roughly 80 million unique TCR beta chains, roughly 11 million of them shared, were counted by a later analysis. Only in-frame clones appear in the TCRdb table, and some are missing; sequencing was by immunoSEQ multiplex PCR. The D gene and trimming were derived from the DNA, and the V and J assignments and clone size from that table. The sample contains 150,000 to 200,000 clones, 84% of which appear only once. The data stem from a study of cytomegalovirus exposure and HLA in healthy donors. Study-level points and caveats: One cluster of highly shared sequence variants probably arose as a sequencing artifact.

V was pared by 4 bases and J by 5 bases, with 17 bases between. This CDR3 has 15 amino acids. Germline CDR1 and CDR2: SEHNR and FQNEAQ (reference sequence). V usage is TRBV7-9 and J usage is TRBJ2-5, with a weak D call TRBD2 (5 bases). Sequencing was carried out using PBMCs. This clonotype was obtained from a boy between 10 and 17 years old in good health and CMV-seronegative. CDR3 in DNA: TGTGCCAGCAGCTCGCGACTACCACTAGGGGAGACCCAGTACTTC. The encoded protein is CASSSRLPLGETQYF.